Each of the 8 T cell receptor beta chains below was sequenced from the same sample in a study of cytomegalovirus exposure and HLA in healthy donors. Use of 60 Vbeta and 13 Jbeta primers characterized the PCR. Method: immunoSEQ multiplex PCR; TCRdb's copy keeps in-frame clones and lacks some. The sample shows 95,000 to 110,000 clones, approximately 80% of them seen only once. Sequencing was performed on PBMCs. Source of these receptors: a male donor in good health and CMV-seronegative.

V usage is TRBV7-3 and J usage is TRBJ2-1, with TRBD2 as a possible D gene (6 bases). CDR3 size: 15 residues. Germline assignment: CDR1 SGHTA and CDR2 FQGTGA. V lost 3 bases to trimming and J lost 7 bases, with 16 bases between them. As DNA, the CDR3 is TGTGCCAGCAGCTTGGCGGGACTTCAGTATAATGAGCAGTTCTTC. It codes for CASSLAGLQYNEQFF.

The CDR3 DNA is TGTGCCAGCAGTTCAGGGACATCTACTAAGGAGCAGTACTTC. It encodes CASSSGTSTKEQYF. This chain links TRBV27 with TRBJ2-7; a weak D match, TRBD1 (6 bases). Between the trimmed V and J ends, which lost 4 bases and 7 bases, there was a span of 17 bases. The CDR3 is made up of 14 amino acids. CDR1 is MNHEY, CDR2 SMNVEV, per germline (reference sequence).

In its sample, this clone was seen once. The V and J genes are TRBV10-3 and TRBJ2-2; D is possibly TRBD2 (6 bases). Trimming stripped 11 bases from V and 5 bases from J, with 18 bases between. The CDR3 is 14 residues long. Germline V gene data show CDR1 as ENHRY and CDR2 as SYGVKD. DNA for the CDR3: TGTGCCTCCAAGGCCGAGGGGAGGACCGGGGAGCTGTTTTTT. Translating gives CASKAEGRTGELFF.

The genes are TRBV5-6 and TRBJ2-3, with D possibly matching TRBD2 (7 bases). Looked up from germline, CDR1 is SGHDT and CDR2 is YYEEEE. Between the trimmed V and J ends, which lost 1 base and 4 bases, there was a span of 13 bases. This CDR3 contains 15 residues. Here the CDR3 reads CASSLWGGAPDTQYF. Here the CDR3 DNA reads TGTGCCAGCAGCTTGTGGGGGGGGGCCCCAGATACGCAGTATTTT.

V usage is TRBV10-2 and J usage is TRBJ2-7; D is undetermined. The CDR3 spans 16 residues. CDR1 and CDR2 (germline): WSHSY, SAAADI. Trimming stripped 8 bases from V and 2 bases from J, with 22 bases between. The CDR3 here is CASSHPLSTATYEQYF. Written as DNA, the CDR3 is TGCGCCAGCTCCCACCCCCTCTCGACTGCTACCTACGAGCAGTACTTC.

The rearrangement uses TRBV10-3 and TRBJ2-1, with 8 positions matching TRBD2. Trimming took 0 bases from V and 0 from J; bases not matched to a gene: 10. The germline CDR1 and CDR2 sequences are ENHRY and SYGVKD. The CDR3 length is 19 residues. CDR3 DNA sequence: TGTGCCATCAGTGAGTCTAGCGGGACCCTACGGGCCTCCTACAATGAGCAGTTCTTC. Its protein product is CAISESSGTLRASYNEQFF.

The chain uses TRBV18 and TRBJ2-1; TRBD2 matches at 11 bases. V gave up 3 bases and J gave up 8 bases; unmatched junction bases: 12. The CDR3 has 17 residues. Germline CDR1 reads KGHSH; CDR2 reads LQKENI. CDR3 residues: CASSPGTSGTNRDEQFF. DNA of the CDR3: TGTGCCAGCTCACCCGGGACTAGCGGAACGAACAGAGATGAGCAGTTCTTC. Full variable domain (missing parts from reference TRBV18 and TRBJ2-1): NAGVMQNPRHLVRRRGQEARLRCSPMKGHSHVYWYRQLPEEGLKFMVYLQKENIIDESGMPKERFSAEFPKEGPSILRIQQVVRGDSAAYFCASSPGTSGTNRDEQFFGPGTRLTVL.

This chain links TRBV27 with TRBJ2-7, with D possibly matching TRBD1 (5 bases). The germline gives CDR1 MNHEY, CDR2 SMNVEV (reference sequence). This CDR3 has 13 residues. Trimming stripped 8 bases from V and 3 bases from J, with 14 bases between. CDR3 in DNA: TGTGCCAGCCACGGAACAGGCAGCTACGAGCAGTACTTC. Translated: CASHGTGSYEQYF.